The subject of this entry is one T cell receptor (beta chain). The sample comes from a study of blood T cell repertoires in COVID-19. Study-wide background: COVID-19 samples from acute and convalescent phases originated in the United States, Italy and Spain. From T cells, B-cell-depleted T cells, or PBMCs came the material, which was cDNA or gDNA.

Some clones are missing from TCRdb's copy, which holds only in-frame ones; the method was immunoSEQ multiplex PCR. The sample records some 240,000 clones, 75% to 85% being singletons. Losses at the gene ends were 8 bases for V and 1 base for J; bases not matched to a gene: 7. The CDR3 totals 14 residues. The germline CDR1 and CDR2 sequences are SGHTA and FQGNSA. The receptor was derived from a woman in her 40s who had recovered from COVID-19. The specimen sequenced was peripheral blood. The gene calls are TRBV7-2 and TRBJ1-1, with 7 positions matching TRBD1. For the CDR3, the DNA is TGTGCCAGCGTCCGGGACAGATCGAACACTGAAGCTTTCTTT. Translating gives CASVRDRSNTEAFF. The full variable domain, its missing parts supplied by reference TRBV7-2 and TRBJ1-1, is GAGVSQSPSNKVTEKGKDVELRCDPISGHTALYWYRQSLGQGLEFLIYFQGNSAPDKSGLPSDRFSAERTGGSVSTLTIQRTQQEDSAVYLCASVRDRSNTEAFFGQGTRLTVV.